Presented here are 14 T cell receptor beta chains from one specimen sequenced in a study of blood T cell repertoires in COVID-19. Profiled with immunoSEQ multiplex PCR; TCRdb holds only in-frame clones, not every one. Counted here are some 48,000 clones, around 86% occurring once; the ten biggest clones make up 2.6%. Sequencing input: peripheral blood. These receptors originate from a woman of 80 years or more with COVID-19, enrolled during active disease.

The chain joins TRBV12-5 to TRBJ2-5; 11 nucleotides line up with TRBD1. This CDR3 is built from 14 residues. Germline V gene sequence: CDR1 LGHNT, CDR2 FRNRAP. V was pared by 7 bases and J by 2 bases, with 3 bases of the junction left unmatched. CDR3 sequence (DNA): TGTGCTAGTGTTAGGGACAGGGGGCAAGAGACCCAGTACTTC. This sequence encodes CASVRDRGQETQYF.

This clone counts as medium-sized. The chain links TRBV5-6 to TRBJ1-1, with a weak D call TRBD1 (5 bases). CDR3 length: 13 residues. The V end lost 1 base, the J end lost 1 base, and 5 bases lay between the germline ends. CDR1 and CDR2 (germline): SGHDT, YYEEEE. CDR3 DNA sequence: TGTGCCAGCAGCTTGACAGGGAACACTGAAGCTTTCTTT. Protein sequence: CASSLTGNTEAFF.

This sequence joins TRBV27 and TRBJ2-6; possible D gene TRBD1, 6 bases. The V end was cut by 4 bases, the J end by 0 bases, with 16 bases between. There are 18 residues in the CDR3. Germline V CDR1 and CDR2: MNHEY, SMNVEV (reference sequence). CDR3 sequence: CASSSLQGRSSGANVLTF. The CDR3 nucleotides are TGTGCCAGCAGTTCACTACAGGGCCGGAGCTCTGGGGCCAACGTCCTGACTTTC.

V gene TRBV9 combines with J gene TRBJ2-2, with 10 nucleotides matching TRBD1. Germline CDR1 SGDLS, CDR2 YYNGEE. V shed 0 bases, J shed 3 bases, and the junction held 2 bases outside the gene matches. The CDR3 loop spans 16 amino acids. The CDR3 sequence: CASSVAGQGYTGELFF. Written as DNA, the CDR3 is TGTGCCAGCAGCGTAGCGGGACAGGGGTACACCGGGGAGCTGTTTTTT.

This clone is medium-sized. The chain recombines TRBV2 with TRBJ1-2, with 9 bases lining up with TRBD1. Germline-derived CDR1 and CDR2 are SNHLY and FYNNEI. The trim removed 6 bases at V and 5 bases at J, leaving 7 bases unmatched. This CDR3 spans 14 amino acids. CDR3 amino acids: CASRGTGGAYGYTF. CDR3 nucleotides: TGTGCCAGCAGGGGTACAGGGGGCGCATATGGCTACACCTTC.

V usage is TRBV20-1 and J usage is TRBJ2-1; D is undetermined. This CDR3 is 10 amino acids long. The germline V gene has CDR1 DFQATT and CDR2 SNEGSKA (reference sequence). Between the trimmed V and J ends, which lost 4 bases and 12 bases, there was a span of 10 bases. CDR3 sequence (DNA): TGCAGTGCTAACCTCCGGTCGCAGTTCTTC. This translates into CSANLRSQFF.

The chain carries TRBV7-9 and TRBJ1-2, with no clear D. V lost 3 bases and J 8 bases, leaving 13 bases between the germline ends. The CDR3 runs to 13 residues. CDR1 is SEHNR and CDR2 is FQNEAQ in the germline V gene (reference sequence). CDR3 region: CASSFPGRGGYTF. CDR3 DNA sequence: TGTGCCAGCAGCTTCCCCGGCAGAGGAGGCTACACCTTC.

This chain connects TRBV5-5 to TRBJ1-5; D unclear. The germline CDR1 and CDR2 sequences are SGHKS and YYEKEE (reference sequence). The CDR3 is 13 residues long. V dropped 5 bases and J dropped 1 base, with 7 bases sitting between them. Here the CDR3 reads CASSTVSNQPQHF. CDR3 nucleotides: TGTGCCAGCAGTACAGTGAGCAATCAGCCCCAGCATTTT.

V usage is TRBV10-3 and J usage is TRBJ2-3; 9 nucleotides agree with TRBD2. CDR3 size: 17 residues. Germline CDR1 reads ENHRY; CDR2 reads SYGVKD. Trimming at V came to 4 bases and at J to 2 bases, leaving 10 bases not matched to a gene. The chain's CDR3 is CAISVSLAGSPTDTQYF. The CDR3 bases are TGTGCCATCAGTGTGAGCCTAGCGGGGAGCCCCACAGATACGCAGTATTTT.

The CDR3 nucleotides read TGTGCCAGCAGCCGGGAGGGGCCAGGAAACACTGAAGCTTTCTTT. It codes for CASSREGPGNTEAFF. The V and J genes are TRBV7-2 and TRBJ1-1, with D perhaps TRBD1 (5 bases). Trimming removed 5 bases from V and 2 bases from J, with 15 bases in between. This CDR3 comprises 15 residues. The germline gives CDR1 SGHTA, CDR2 FQGNSA.

The chain joins TRBV5-5 to TRBJ2-1, with 12 bases aligning to TRBD2. With 4 bases clipped from V and 5 bases from J, the junction kept 7 bases outside the gene matches. There are 16 residues in the CDR3. From germline, CDR1 is SGHKS and CDR2 YYEKEE (reference sequence). The CDR3 sequence: CASSLILAGGNNEQFF. In DNA form, the CDR3 reads TGTGCCAGCAGCCTTATCCTAGCGGGGGGGAACAATGAGCAGTTCTTC.

The chain links TRBV4-1 to TRBJ1-5, with 7 positions matching TRBD1. This CDR3 spans 16 amino acids. V was clipped by 0 bases and J by 3 bases; unmatched bases: 5. Looked up from germline, CDR1 is MGHRA and CDR2 is YSYEKL. The CDR3 reads CASSQDRTGPNQPQHF. The CDR3 DNA follows: TGCGCCAGCAGCCAAGATCGGACAGGACCCAATCAGCCCCAGCATTTT.

This chain links TRBV6-5 with TRBJ1-5; possible D gene TRBD1, 5 bases. Deletions cut 5 bases from V and 5 bases from J, with 7 bases between. The CDR3 has 12 residues. Germline V lookup: CDR1 MNHEY, CDR2 SVGAGI. The CDR3 DNA is TGTGCCAGCAGTCCCAGGGATCAGCCCCAGCATTTT. Protein sequence: CASSPRDQPQHF.

This clone was counted once. The chain joins TRBV5-1 to TRBJ1-1; D ambiguous. CDR3 length equals 14 residues. The germline V and J ends were trimmed by 0 bases and 4 bases, with 10 bases remaining between them. Germline V gene data show CDR1 as SGHRS and CDR2 as YFSETQ. The CDR3 coding sequence is TGCGCCAGCAGCTTGGGAATCCGGAGCACTGAAGCTTTCTTT. Protein: CASSLGIRSTEAFF.